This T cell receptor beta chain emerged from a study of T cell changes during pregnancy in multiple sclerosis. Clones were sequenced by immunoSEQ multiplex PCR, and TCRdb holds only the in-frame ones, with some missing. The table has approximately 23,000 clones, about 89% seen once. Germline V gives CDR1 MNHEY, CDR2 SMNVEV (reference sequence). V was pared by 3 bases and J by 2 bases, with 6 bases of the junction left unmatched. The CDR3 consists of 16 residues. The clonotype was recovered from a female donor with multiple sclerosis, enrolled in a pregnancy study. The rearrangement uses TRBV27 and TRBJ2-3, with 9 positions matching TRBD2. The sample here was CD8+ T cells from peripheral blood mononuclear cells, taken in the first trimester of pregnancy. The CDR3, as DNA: TGTGCCAGCAGTTTGGTAGCGGGAGCGATCACAGATACGCAGTATTTT. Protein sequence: CASSLVAGAITDTQYF.